This T cell receptor beta chain was sequenced for a study of T cell changes during pregnancy in multiple sclerosis. The table came from immunoSEQ multiplex PCR; TCRdb's copy has only in-frame clones and leaves some out. The sample consists of approximately 90,000 clones, 85% to 95% of them appearing once. CDR1 SGDLS and CDR2 YYNGEE come from the germline V gene. Trimming removed 0 bases at V and 0 bases at J, with 10 bases between. This CDR3 is 16 amino acids long. This receptor was identified in a female donor with multiple sclerosis, enrolled in a pregnancy study. The V gene is TRBV9, the J gene TRBJ1-3, with D uncertain. The sequences come from peripheral blood, collected after pregnancy. DNA for the CDR3: TGTGCCAGCAGCGTAGATCCCGGGAGCTCTGGAAACACCATATATTTT. Its protein is CASSVDPGSSGNTIYF.